This T cell receptor (beta chain) comes out of a study of control samples from healthy donors and cancer patients. The V and J ends lost 3 bases and 5 bases, in that order; junction bases with no gene match: 10. This CDR3 contains 14 residues. Germline CDR1 GTSNPN, CDR2 SVGIG (reference sequence). The protocol was immunoSEQ multiplex PCR, while the TCRdb copy is restricted to in-frame clones and leaves out a portion. The repertoire holds 100,000 to 150,000 clones, with roughly 90% as singletons. This clonotype was sampled from a man aged 18 to 30 in good health. J is TRBJ2-7 and V is TRBV30, with 7 bases fitting TRBD1. Sequences were obtained from blood. The CDR3 loop reads CAWRPTGTVNEQYF. Written as DNA, the CDR3 is TGTGCCTGGAGACCTACCGGGACAGTCAACGAGCAGTACTTC.